Shown below are 16 T cell receptor beta chains from a single sample sequenced in a study of cytomegalovirus exposure and HLA in healthy donors. Primers for the PCR totalled 60 Vbeta and 13 Jbeta. Profiled with immunoSEQ multiplex PCR; TCRdb holds only in-frame clones, not every one. This table holds about 170,000 clones, 80% to 90% found once. The sequencing sample was made of PBMCs. Receptors were obtained from a man aged 30-40 years in good health and CMV-seropositive.

This rearrangement joins TRBV11-2 to TRBJ2-7, with TRBD2 matching over 8 bases. The CDR3 covers 17 residues. V dropped 6 bases and J dropped 7; count of bases not matched to a gene: 20. Germline V gene sequence: CDR1 SGHAT, CDR2 FQNNGV. Here the CDR3 reads CASRPDLDPAGVGEQYF. Here the CDR3 DNA reads TGTGCCAGCAGACCCGACTTGGACCCAGCGGGAGTTGGGGAGCAGTACTTC.

This clone was observed a few times. V and J are TRBV7-8 and TRBJ2-7; D may be TRBD2 (5 bases). V lost 2 bases, J lost 6 bases, and 11 bases lay in between. The V gene's germline CDR1 is SGHVS and CDR2 FQNEAQ. This CDR3 is built from 13 residues. As DNA, the CDR3 is TGTGCCAGCAGCTTACAAAGGAGCGGCGAGCAGTACGTC. Its protein product is CASSLQRSGEQYV.

V and J are TRBV6-4 and TRBJ1-2, with D possibly matching TRBD1 (6 bases). CDR1 MRHNA and CDR2 SNTAGT come from the germline V gene. V lost 3 bases and J lost 6, with 20 bases in between. The length of the CDR3 is 16 residues. This CDR3 reads CASSEGGGPTGHGYTF. CDR3 DNA sequence: TGTGCCAGCAGTGAAGGGGGGGGACCAACGGGGCATGGCTACACCTTC.

The chain recombines TRBV13 with TRBJ2-1; 12 nucleotides agree with TRBD2. The J segment lost 4 bases and the V segment lost 3 bases, leaving 4 bases of the junction unmatched. The CDR3 covers 16 residues. The V gene's germline CDR1 is PRHDT and CDR2 FYEKMQ (reference sequence). The chain's CDR3 is CASSFVGTSGYNEQFF. The CDR3 coding sequence is TGTGCCAGCAGCTTTGTTGGGACTAGCGGGTACAATGAGCAGTTCTTC.

The rearrangement links TRBV7-9 to TRBJ1-3; TRBD1 matches at 7 bases. CDR3 length: 17 amino acids. The germline V gene encodes CDR1 SEHNR and CDR2 FQNEAQ (reference sequence). The ends lost 5 bases at V and 3 bases at J; junction bases unmatched: 13. CDR3 DNA sequence: TGTGCCAGCAGCCAACTCCAAAACAGGGGAAGTGGAAACACCATATATTTT. It yields the protein CASSQLQNRGSGNTIYF.

The J gene is TRBJ1-2, the V gene TRBV11-1, with 12 bases lining up with TRBD1. This CDR3 contains 15 residues. V lost 3 bases and J lost 4; bases outside the gene matches: 3. Germline CDR1 reads SGHAT; CDR2 reads FQDESV (reference sequence). Here the CDR3 DNA reads TGTGCCAGCAGCTTTCGGGGACAGGGGGCCTATGGCTACACCTTC. This encodes CASSFRGQGAYGYTF.

With respect to this clone: No conserved phenylalanine or tryptophan is present at the end of the CDR3, so a read error is the likely explanation. No DNA is shown, since the ends of the CDR3 on it are uncertain; the CDR3 is the one TCRdb lists. V usage is TRBV6-5 and J usage is TRBJ1-1; the table gives TRBD1 as D, unverified against the DNA. From germline, CDR1 is MNHEY and CDR2 SVGAGI. Both ends counted, the CDR3 spans 8 residues. CDR3 in amino acids: CASSGHQI.

This clone was detected once. The rearrangement joins TRBV4-2 to TRBJ2-3; D may be TRBD2 (6 bases). Trimming removed 0 bases at V and 3 bases at J, with 10 bases between. The CDR3 is 15 amino acids. The germline gives CDR1 LGHNA, CDR2 YNFKEQ. CDR3: CASSQDIRETDTQYF. The CDR3 DNA is TGTGCCAGCAGCCAAGATATCCGGGAGACAGATACGCAGTATTTT.

This clone was detected only once. This chain connects TRBV4-1 to TRBJ1-2; 10 bases match TRBD1. The CDR3 has 16 residues. J lost 4 bases, V lost 1 base, and 6 bases had no gene match. Germline V gene sequence: CDR1 MGHRA, CDR2 YSYEKL. CDR3 sequence reads: CASSQVGTGALYGYTF. CDR3 nucleotide sequence: TGCGCCAGCAGCCAAGTGGGGACAGGGGCCCTCTATGGCTACACCTTC.

J is TRBJ1-3 and V is TRBV27, with a weak D call TRBD1 (6 bases). The CDR3 runs to 13 residues. CDR1 and CDR2 (germline): MNHEY, SMNVEV (reference sequence). Between the trimmed V and J ends, which lost 8 bases and 2 bases, there was a span of 10 bases. The CDR3, as DNA: TGTGCCAGCCCCAGGGGTCCTGGAAACACCATATATTTT. It encodes CASPRGPGNTIYF.

The chain is built from TRBV5-1 and TRBJ2-5; D possibly corresponds to TRBD2 (6 bases). Trimming stripped 4 bases from V and 4 bases from J, with 17 bases between. CDR3 length: 15 amino acids. The germline gives CDR1 SGHRS, CDR2 YFSETQ. This CDR3 is CASSLGPGGPETQYF. For the CDR3, the DNA is TGCGCCAGCAGCCTCGGACCTGGAGGGCCAGAGACCCAGTACTTC.

CDR3 protein: CASSQDKPGRLGAFF. For the CDR3, the DNA is TGCGCCAGCAGCCAAGATAAACCAGGGCGCTTGGGAGCTTTCTTT. The chain links TRBV4-3 to TRBJ1-1; D may be TRBD1 (5 bases). This CDR3 spans 15 amino acids. V lost 0 bases, J lost 10 bases, and 18 bases lay in between. Germline V gene sequence: CDR1 LGHNA, CDR2 YSLEER.

The genes are TRBV5-6 and TRBJ1-5; 7 bases are a match to TRBD1. The CDR3 totals 16 residues. Germline CDR1 SGHDT, CDR2 YYEEEE. The V segment lost 4 bases and the J segment 4 bases; nucleotides outside the gene matches: 11. The CDR3 coding sequence is TGTGCCAGCAGCCGCTTGGGACAGCGTTTGAATCAGCCCCAGCATTTT. Protein: CASSRLGQRLNQPQHF.

The chain carries TRBV11-3 and TRBJ2-7; D is possibly TRBD2 (6 bases). Deletions cut 5 bases from V and 3 bases from J, with 26 bases between. The CDR3 sequence is 18 residues long. Looked up from germline, CDR1 is SGHNT and CDR2 is YENEEA. The CDR3 DNA is TGTGCCAGCAGCCCACCCCCGAGGGGAGCTAACGGGGGCTACGAGCAGTACTTC. Amino acids: CASSPPPRGANGGYEQYF.

The chain carries TRBV16 and TRBJ2-7; 10 nucleotides align to TRBD2. Germline CDR1 KGHSY, CDR2 FQNENV. Unmatched junction bases numbered 3, after V lost 5 bases and J lost 2 bases. The CDR3 covers 14 residues. The CDR3 nucleotides are TGTGCCAGCAGCGTAGCGGGAGGCCCCTACGAGCAGTACGTC. Encoded protein: CASSVAGGPYEQYV.

This chain links TRBV2 with TRBJ2-3; D gene unclear. V lost 6 bases, J lost 3 bases, and 7 bases lay in between. The CDR3 sequence is 12 residues long. CDR1 SNHLY and CDR2 FYNNEI come from the germline V gene. CDR3: CASSLTTDTQYF. As DNA, the CDR3 is TGTGCCAGCAGCTTGACTACAGATACGCAGTATTTT.